The clone carrying this TCR beta chain occurred once. The target antigen is unknown. This sample is part of a study of PD-1 blockade in classical Hodgkin lymphoma. Study-level results: Relapsed/refractory patients reportedly had the lowest baseline TCR diversity, below newly diagnosed patients, who were below healthy donors. Whoever responded completely had baseline diversity much like that seen in newly diagnosed patients. By C4D1, diversity of CD4+ TCRs had risen significantly, whereas that of CD8+ TCRs had not. Some patients began nivolumab under 1 year after ASCT. These patients were excluded from later analyses.

TCRdb keeps only in-frame clones here, not all; method: immunoSEQ multiplex PCR. The table has 10,000 to 14,000 clones, approximately 75% seen once. Each and every patient relapsed after autologous stem cell transplantation, and patients got differing brentuximab vedotin exposure. CDR3 length equals 15 residues. Germline CDR1 and CDR2: SGHNT and YYREEE (reference sequence). The V and J ends lost 0 bases and 7 bases respectively, with 11 bases between them. The sequencing here drew on peripheral blood mononuclear cells (PBMCs), taken at baseline. The chain recombines TRBV5-4 with TRBJ1-6, with D perhaps TRBD1 (5 bases). The clonotype originates from a human donor with classical Hodgkin lymphoma. The CDR3 loop reads CASSLVGRVNSPLHF. The CDR3 nucleotides read TGTGCCAGCAGCTTGGTGGGCAGGGTCAATTCACCCCTCCACTTT.